This note documents a single T cell receptor (beta chain) sequence. Its antigen remains unidentified. These data come from a study of early T cells in non-severe SARS-CoV-2 infection. For the study at large: Bulk RNA from unsorted whole blood was sequenced; chains were unpaired. Study-level points and caveats: The VDJdb matching leaned toward anti-spike CD8 responses and overlooked private and CD4 specificities.

V shed 0 bases and J shed 2 bases, with 8 bases lying between them. CDR3 length: 14 amino acids. Per germline, CDR1 DFQATT and CDR2 SNEGSKA (reference sequence). Attachment of unique molecular identifiers was made to individual cDNA molecules. Each CDR3 protein is one row after TCRdb ran MiXCR on the 5' RACE reads. The sample records tens of thousands of distinct CDR3 sequences, roughly 18% being singletons. This sequence was found in an adult who was a healthcare worker with PCR-confirmed SARS-CoV-2 infection or an uninfected control (not recorded which). The specimen was whole blood, collected at baseline. V is TRBV20-1 and J is TRBJ2-4, with D maybe TRBD1 (5 bases). The CDR3 DNA follows: TGCAGTGCTAGAGAGCCAGGGACCAAAAACATTCAGTACTTC. Residues: CSAREPGTKNIQYF.